A single sample gave rise to the 18 T cell receptor beta chains below, sequenced in a study of T-cell reconstitution after alpha-beta-depleted transplantation in children. Unique molecular identifiers were incorporated when the TCRbeta library was constructed. TCRdb passed the PCR reads through MiXCR, listing each CDR3 protein once. The data show hundreds of thousands of distinct CDR3 sequences, 15% to 20% seen once. The source material was PBMCs, mostly from graft donor cells, sampled 360 days after TCRalphabeta/CD19-depleted stem cell transplant. The receptors come from a boy younger than two who had a stem cell transplant for Wiskott-Aldrich syndrome, so the T cells may come from the graft donor.

This clonotype was observed a handful of times. CDR3 amino acids: CATSRAWQGFATNEKLFF. CDR3 in DNA: TGTGCCACCAGCAGAGCGTGGCAGGGATTTGCAACTAATGAAAAACTGTTTTTT. The J gene is TRBJ1-4, the V gene TRBV15; D perhaps matches TRBD1 (5 bases). The V end lost 1 base, the J end lost 0 bases, and 15 bases lay between the germline ends. The CDR3 loop spans 18 amino acids. The germline CDR1 and CDR2 sequences are LNHNV and YYDKDF (reference sequence).

This clonotype was recorded at least ten times. V gene TRBV6-2 or TRBV6-3 combines with J gene TRBJ2-1; 12 bases are a match to TRBD2. Losses at the gene ends were 4 bases for V and 8 bases for J; bases not matched to a gene: 9. CDR3 length: 16 residues. From germline, CDR1 is MNHEY and CDR2 SVGEGT. This chain's CDR3 is CASSLLAGGFGDEQFF. In DNA, the CDR3 is TGTGCCAGCAGTTTACTAGCGGGAGGATTCGGCGATGAGCAGTTCTTC.

The V gene is TRBV6-5, the J gene TRBJ2-2; tentative D call: TRBD2 (5 bases). The CDR3 covers 14 residues. The ends were cut back, 4 bases at V and 5 bases at J, with 11 bases in the middle. Germline CDR1 and CDR2: MNHEY and SVGAGI. The CDR3 bases are TGTGCCAGCAGTTCCCGCGGGCGGACCGGGGAGCTGTTTTTT. It encodes CASSSRGRTGELFF.

This clonotype was recorded a few times. V usage is TRBV25-1 and J usage is TRBJ2-1; no firm D call. The germline V and J ends were trimmed by 1 base and 0 bases, with 19 bases remaining between them. There are 19 residues in the CDR3. From germline, CDR1 is MGHDK and CDR2 SYGVNS. CDR3 sequence reads: CASSELDGIGKSSYNEQFF. Written as DNA, the CDR3 is TGTGCCAGCAGTGAATTAGATGGAATTGGAAAGAGCTCCTACAATGAGCAGTTCTTC.

This clonotype was detected only a few times. The CDR3 protein is CASSLDYVGEQFF. The CDR3 DNA follows: TGCGCCAGCAGCTTGGACTACGTGGGTGAGCAGTTCTTC. This chain uses TRBV5-1 with TRBJ2-1; D remains unclear. V lost 0 bases to trimming and J lost 9 bases, with 10 bases between them. Germline values: CDR1 SGHRS, CDR2 YFSETQ. The CDR3 has 13 amino acids.

This clonotype was seen a handful of times. The chain has TRBV6-5 and TRBJ1-2, with a tentative D call TRBD1 (5 bases). Germline loops: CDR1 MNHEY, CDR2 SVGAGI. The CDR3 loop spans 15 amino acids. The V and J ends lost 1 base and 6 bases respectively, with 15 bases between them. DNA of the CDR3: TGTGCCAGCAGTTACTTCCCCAGGGAAGTAGATGGCTACACCTTC. Translated: CASSYFPREVDGYTF.

The V call is TRBV12-3 or TRBV12-4, the J call TRBJ2-1; 9 nucleotides align to TRBD2. Trimming cost V 5 bases and J 4 bases; bases outside gene matches: 9. This CDR3 has 16 amino acids. The CDR3 loop reads CASSTPETSGYNEQFF. In DNA form, the CDR3 reads TGTGCCAGCAGTACCCCGGAGACTAGCGGTTACAATGAGCAGTTCTTC.

The sample holds a few counts of this clonotype. The V gene is TRBV10-2, the J gene TRBJ2-4, with 8 bases that match TRBD1. The V and J ends lost 5 bases and 5 bases, in that order; junction bases with no gene match: 8. CDR3 length equals 15 residues. Germline V gives CDR1 WSHSY, CDR2 SAAADI. DNA for the CDR3: TGCGCCAGCAGTTCAAGACAGGGGCTGCAAAACATTCAGTACTTC. Its translation: CASSSRQGLQNIQYF.

This clonotype was recorded at least ten times. One end of the junction does not line up with germline, which may come from a read error. The chain links TRBV5-1 to TRBJ2-3; unclear D gene. Germline lookup yields CDR1 SGHRS and CDR2 YFSETQ. The CDR3 consists of 12 residues. In DNA form, the CDR3 reads TGTGCCAGCAGCTTAGAAGGAGATACGCAGTATTTT. Translated: CASSLEGDTQYF.

This clonotype was seen a handful of times. V is TRBV5-1 and J is TRBJ2-1, with TRBD1 matching over 7 bases. The CDR3 is 12 amino acids. Unmatched junction bases numbered 9, after V lost 3 bases and J lost 15 bases. The germline gives CDR1 SGHRS, CDR2 YFSETQ. This chain's CDR3 is CASSSETGITFF. CDR3 DNA: TGCGCCAGCAGCTCTGAGACAGGGATAACGTTCTTC.

This clonotype was observed at least ten times. V gene TRBV12-3 or TRBV12-4 combines with J gene TRBJ2-3, with D possibly TRBD1 on 6 matching bases. The CDR3 is 14 residues long. Trimming took off 1 base at V and 6 bases at J, with 11 bases between the two ends. The CDR3 spells CASSLEGTPDTQYF. DNA of the CDR3: TGTGCCAGCAGTTTAGAGGGGACACCGGATACGCAGTATTTT.

The CDR3 DNA reads TGTGCCAGCAGCCTCACACCCATCACGAACACCGGGGAGCTGTTTTTT. It yields the protein CASSLTPITNTGELFF. The gene calls are TRBV7-8 and TRBJ2-2, with no clear D. The CDR3 covers 16 residues. Germline V gene data show CDR1 as SGHVS and CDR2 as FQNEAQ. V lost 5 bases and J 0 bases, leaving 13 bases between the germline ends.

This clonotype was seen a handful of times. The J gene is TRBJ2-3, the V gene TRBV7-8, with TRBD1 identical over 9 bases. Trimming at V came to 7 bases and at J to 4 bases, leaving 6 bases not matched to a gene. CDR1 and CDR2 (germline): SGHVS, FQNEAQ. The CDR3 totals 14 residues. DNA of the CDR3: TGTGCCAGCAACCCGGGACAGGGCCCAGATACGCAGTATTTT. Amino acid sequence: CASNPGQGPDTQYF.

This clonotype has a handful of counts. V usage is TRBV5-1 and J usage is TRBJ2-7; weak D call: TRBD1 (6 bases). Germline V gene lookup returns CDR1 SGHRS and CDR2 YFSETQ. The ends were cut back, 5 bases at V and 2 bases at J, with 17 bases in the middle. The length of the CDR3 is 15 residues. The CDR3 sequence: CASSPGQTYAYEQYF. The CDR3 coding sequence is TGCGCCAGCAGTCCCGGACAGACCTATGCCTACGAGCAGTACTTC.

A few counts support this clonotype. The gene calls are TRBV12-3 or TRBV12-4 and TRBJ2-7; 7 bases fit TRBD2. V shed 4 bases and J 5 bases; nucleotides not matched to a gene: 11. CDR3 size: 15 residues. CDR3 amino acids: CASSYWGLFRNEQYF. CDR3 coding DNA: TGTGCCAGCAGTTACTGGGGACTATTCCGTAACGAGCAGTACTTC.

In DNA, the CDR3 is TGTGCCAGCAGTCACAGGGTATACAATGAGCAGTTCTTC. It encodes CASSHRVYNEQFF. The chain links TRBV6-5 to TRBJ2-1; D possibly corresponds to TRBD1 (6 bases). Germline-derived CDR1 and CDR2 are MNHEY and SVGAGI. With 5 bases removed from V and 4 bases from J, the gap between germline ends came to 9 bases. CDR3 length: 13 amino acids.

This chain joins TRBV12-3 or TRBV12-4 and TRBJ2-7, with D tentatively TRBD1 (6 bases). The CDR3 covers 15 residues. Trimming shortened V by 5 bases and J by 2 bases, and 16 bases separated the two germline ends. CDR3 region: CASSKLPTGTYEQYF. The CDR3 bases are TGTGCCAGCAGTAAGCTCCCAACAGGGACCTACGAGCAGTACTTC.

This chain uses TRBV7-9 with TRBJ2-7; 11 bases match TRBD2. The CDR3 length is 16 residues. Per the germline V gene, CDR1 is SEHNR and CDR2 is FQNEAQ (reference sequence). V trimming: 5 bases; J trimming: 1 base; junction bases outside the gene matches: 7. The CDR3 sequence: CASSRLAGGPSYEQYF. The CDR3, as DNA: TGTGCCAGCAGCCGCCTAGCGGGGGGACCTTCCTACGAGCAGTACTTC. The entire variable domain, with the rest obtained from reference TRBV7-9 and TRBJ2-7, is as follows: DTGVSQNPRHKITKRGQNVTFRCDPISEHNRLYWYRQTLGQGPEFLTYFQNEAQLEKSRLLSDRFSAERPKGSFSTLEIQRTEQGDSAMYLCASSRLAGGPSYEQYFGPGTRLTVT.